The 22 T cell receptor beta chains below were found in one sample sequenced in a study of TIL therapy for anti-PD-1-resistant metastatic lung cancer. The libraries were made with immunoSEQ v3. Repertoires were generated with immunoSEQ multiplex PCR, while TCRdb's copy carries only in-frame clones and drops some. The sample holds roughly 46,000 clones, about 86% seen once. Documented time point: pre-treatment sample, taken before nivolumab and TIL therapy. Sample: blood, taken at baseline. These receptors originate from a person aged 25 to 79 with non-small cell lung cancer.

The rearrangement links TRBV7-2 to TRBJ2-3; TRBD2 matches 13 bases. Germline-derived CDR1 and CDR2 are SGHTA and FQGNSA. The junction had 8 bases not matched to a gene; V was cut back by 5 bases and J by 6 bases. The CDR3 extends over 16 amino acids. CDR3 sequence: CASSLRLAGGGDTQYF. Written as DNA, the CDR3 is TGTGCCAGCAGCCTAAGACTAGCGGGGGGAGGTGATACGCAGTATTTT. Variable domain in full (rest from reference TRBV7-2 and TRBJ2-3): GAGVSQSPSNKVTEKGKDVELRCDPISGHTALYWYRQSLGQGLEFLIYFQGNSAPDKSGLPSDRFSAERTGGSVSTLTIQRTQQEDSAVYLCASSLRLAGGGDTQYFGPGTRLTVL.

V usage is TRBV7-3 and J usage is TRBJ2-2; 10 nucleotides align to TRBD2. The CDR3 spans 17 residues. Germline V gives CDR1 SGHTA, CDR2 FQGTGA. V was clipped by 2 bases and J by 6 bases; unmatched bases: 9. In DNA, the CDR3 is TGTGCCAGCAGCTTAGCCCCCCCTAGCGGGAGCTCCGGGGAGCTGTTTTTT. Translated, it gives CASSLAPPSGSSGELFF.

The genes are TRBV10-3 and TRBJ1-2; no firm D call. Germline V gives CDR1 ENHRY, CDR2 SYGVKD. Deletions cut 8 bases from V and 0 bases from J, with 4 bases between. CDR3 size: 11 residues. For the CDR3, the DNA is TGTGCCATCTCAGCTAACTATGGCTACACCTTC. It codes for CAISANYGYTF.

The rearrangement uses TRBV5-1 and TRBJ2-3; 8 bases are shared with TRBD2. The V gene end was trimmed by 0 bases and the J gene end by 2 bases; junction bases not matched to a gene: 11. Germline CDR1 SGHRS, CDR2 YFSETQ. The CDR3 is 18 residues long. For the CDR3, the DNA is TGCGCCAGCAGCTTGGGATCAGCGGGGGAAGACAACACAGATACGCAGTATTTT. Amino acid sequence: CASSLGSAGEDNTDTQYF.

The chain couples TRBV5-1 to TRBJ2-7, with 9 bases lining up with TRBD1. CDR1 is SGHRS, CDR2 YFSETQ, per germline. This CDR3 is built from 16 residues. Unmatched junction bases numbered 6, after V lost 0 bases and J lost 2 bases. The CDR3, as DNA: TGCGCCAGCAGCTTGGGGGACAGGGCTGGTACCTACGAGCAGTACTTC. It specifies CASSLGDRAGTYEQYF.

In this sample, this clone turned up once. The rearrangement joins TRBV24-1 to TRBJ2-1; 9 bases line up with TRBD2. The germline CDR1 and CDR2 sequences are KGHDR and SFDVKD. Losses at the gene ends were 6 bases for V and 4 bases for J; bases not matched to a gene: 6. This CDR3 is 15 amino acids long. In nucleotides, the CDR3 is TGTGCCACCAGTTGGGCTAGCGGGGAGTACAATGAGCAGTTCTTC. Encoded protein: CATSWASGEYNEQFF.

The chain recombines TRBV19 with TRBJ1-6; TRBD1 matches at 7 bases. CDR3 length: 15 amino acids. CDR1 LNHDA and CDR2 SQIVND come from the germline V gene (reference sequence). Losses at the gene ends were 6 bases for V and 5 bases for J; bases not matched to a gene: 7. CDR3 in amino acids: CASSLTGADNSPLHF. CDR3 DNA sequence: TGTGCCAGTAGCCTCACAGGGGCCGATAATTCACCCCTCCACTTT.

The rearrangement joins TRBV7-2 to TRBJ2-5; TRBD2 matches 11 bases. The CDR3 sequence is 14 residues long. Per the germline V gene, CDR1 is SGHTA and CDR2 is FQGNSA. J gave up 4 bases and V 5 bases, and 3 bases lay outside the gene matches. The CDR3 DNA reads as TGTGCCAGCAGCACCGGACTAGCGGGAGAGACCCAGTACTTC. It encodes CASSTGLAGETQYF.

This chain joins TRBV3-1 (or the pseudogene TRBV3-2) and TRBJ2-7; 10 positions agree with TRBD1. This CDR3 comprises 15 residues. Trimming cost V 1 base and J 5 bases; bases outside gene matches: 5. From germline, CDR1 is LGHDT and CDR2 YNNKEL (reference sequence). CDR3 loop: CASSQVSGTGDEQYF. CDR3 coding DNA: TGTGCCAGCAGCCAAGTTTCCGGGACAGGGGACGAGCAGTACTTC.

The chain recombines TRBV5-1 with TRBJ2-6, with 7 bases lining up with TRBD2. This CDR3 spans 17 amino acids. V lost 2 bases, J lost 1 base, and 6 bases stayed unmatched. Germline lookup yields CDR1 SGHRS and CDR2 YFSETQ. The chain's CDR3 is CASSFGPGGSGANVLTF. Written as DNA, the CDR3 is TGCGCCAGCAGCTTCGGACCGGGGGGATCTGGGGCCAACGTCCTGACTTTC.

This chain uses TRBV2 with TRBJ1-2; possible D gene TRBD1, 5 bases. Trimming took 6 bases from V and 4 from J, leaving 18 bases between them. The CDR3 extends over 15 amino acids. Per the germline V gene, CDR1 is SNHLY and CDR2 is FYNNEI. The chain's CDR3 is CASSGVGRSSYGYTF. The CDR3 nucleotides are TGTGCCAGCAGCGGTGTGGGGCGAAGTTCCTATGGCTACACCTTC. The full variable domain, its missing parts supplied by reference TRBV2 and TRBJ1-2, is EPEVTQTPSHQVTQMGQEVILRCVPISNHLYFYWYRQILGQKVEFLVSFYNNEISEKSEIFDDQFSVERPDGSNFTLKIRSTKLEDSAMYFCASSGVGRSSYGYTFGSGTRLTVV.

The chain employs TRBV7-9 and TRBJ1-1, with 7 bases fitting TRBD1. The CDR3 runs 15 residues. The germline V gene has CDR1 SEHNR and CDR2 FQNEAQ (reference sequence). J was trimmed by 7 bases and V by 5 bases; bases with no gene match: 13. The CDR3 nucleotides are TGTGCCAGCAGCCCACTCGGGGGAGGGGGCGGTGAAGCTTTCTTT. Protein sequence: CASSPLGGGGGEAFF.

V usage is TRBV4-3 and J usage is TRBJ2-5, with TRBD2 matching over 9 bases. Germline assignment: CDR1 LGHNA and CDR2 YSLEER. V gave up 1 base and J gave up 5 bases; unmatched junction bases: 23. This CDR3 has 21 residues. The CDR3 coding sequence is TGCGCCAGCAGCCAAGTTAGCCCCTCGGTGGGCGGGGGGGCGGTTATGGAGACCCAGTACTTC. Amino acids: CASSQVSPSVGGGAVMETQYF.

The CDR3 DNA sequence: TGTGCCAGCTCACCACAGGACCCGGGGACTTCCTATGGCTACACCTTC. Protein sequence: CASSPQDPGTSYGYTF. This chain uses TRBV18 with TRBJ1-2; a possible D gene is TRBD1 (5 bases). CDR1 KGHSH and CDR2 LQKENI come from the germline V gene. This CDR3 region has 16 residues. Trimming cost V 1 base and J 4 bases, with 16 bases left between them.

In its sample, this clone was seen once. The rearrangement joins TRBV15 to TRBJ1-2; 8 bases are a match to TRBD1. With 1 base clipped from V and 4 bases from J, the junction kept 2 bases outside the gene matches. This CDR3 has 14 residues. Germline V gives CDR1 LNHNV, CDR2 YYDKDF (reference sequence). CDR3 DNA sequence: TGTGCCACCAGCAGAGTTACAGGGGGCTATGGCTACACCTTC. It specifies CATSRVTGGYGYTF.

V is TRBV19 and J is TRBJ2-5; D remains unclear. The germline gives CDR1 LNHDA, CDR2 SQIVND (reference sequence). V shed 1 base and J shed 4 bases, with 7 bases lying between them. This CDR3 region has 13 residues. The CDR3 protein is CASSIVGLETQYF. CDR3 nucleotides: TGTGCCAGTAGTATAGTGGGCCTAGAGACCCAGTACTTC.

This CDR3 reads CASSTRRDPRAGGYGYTF. CDR3 coding DNA: TGTGCCAGCAGTACCCGGCGGGATCCCCGGGCAGGGGGCTATGGCTACACCTTC. The J gene is TRBJ1-2, the V gene TRBV6-2 or TRBV6-3; TRBD1 aligns across 7 bases. Germline V gene lookup returns CDR1 MNHEY and CDR2 SVGEGT. V lost 5 bases and J lost 4; bases outside the gene matches: 19. The CDR3 extends over 18 amino acids.

The V call is TRBV20-1, the J call TRBJ2-5, with a possible D match to TRBD1 (5 bases). Germline assignment: CDR1 DFQATT and CDR2 SNEGSKA (reference sequence). V dropped 6 bases and J dropped 2 bases, with 16 bases sitting between them. CDR3 size: 14 residues. The CDR3 DNA reads as TGCAGTGCAAGTACACCGGACAAACAAGAGACCCAGTACTTC. It specifies CSASTPDKQETQYF.

The chain combines TRBV28 with TRBJ2-7; either TRBD1 or TRBD2 may supply D (6 bases each). Germline CDR1 and CDR2: MDHEN and SYDVKM. The CDR3 is 14 amino acids. Trimming pared 4 bases from V and 4 bases from J, leaving 14 bases between. The CDR3 DNA sequence: TGTGCCAGCAGTTCGACTAGGACAGTATACGAGCAGTACTTC. As protein: CASSSTRTVYEQYF.

The gene calls are TRBV18 and TRBJ2-7, with D unclear. Trimming cost V 3 bases and J 3 bases, with 6 bases left between them. Looked up from germline, CDR1 is KGHSH and CDR2 is LQKENI. CDR3 length equals 12 residues. CDR3 sequence (DNA): TGTGCCAGCTCACCGAAGGGCTACGAGCAGTACTTC. Residues: CASSPKGYEQYF. The entire variable domain, with the rest obtained from reference TRBV18 and TRBJ2-7, is as follows: NAGVMQNPRHLVRRRGQEARLRCSPMKGHSHVYWYRQLPEEGLKFMVYLQKENIIDESGMPKERFSAEFPKEGPSILRIQQVVRGDSAAYFCASSPKGYEQYFGPGTRLTVT.

This chain connects TRBV18 to TRBJ1-1; a weak D match, TRBD1 (5 bases). There are 15 residues in the CDR3. V was clipped by 3 bases and J by 1 base, with 12 bases between them. Germline CDR1 reads KGHSH; CDR2 reads LQKENI. The CDR3 sequence: CASSPMGGPNTEAFF. The CDR3 coding sequence is TGTGCCAGCTCACCGATGGGGGGACCGAACACTGAAGCTTTCTTT.

The rearrangement joins TRBV6-4 to TRBJ2-3; 7 bases line up with TRBD2. Germline trimming cut 0 bases from V and 1 base from J; bases unmatched to any gene: 4. The CDR3 runs 16 residues. In germline, CDR1 is MRHNA, CDR2 SNTAGT. CDR3 bases: TGTGCCAGCAGTGACTCGGTGGGAGGGGGCACAGATACGCAGTATTTT. Translation: CASSDSVGGGTDTQYF.